A single count supports the clone carrying this TCR beta chain. Antigen unknown. The sample comes from a study of PD-1 blockade in classical Hodgkin lymphoma. The method was immunoSEQ multiplex PCR; TCRdb's version includes in-frame clones alone and lacks a portion of them. This table has about 2,100 clones, 85% appearing once. Autologous stem cell transplantation was followed by relapse in every patient, and brentuximab vedotin exposure varied. Study results and caveats: Nothing has yet pinned down what causes the repertoire differences, possibly disease activity or prior therapy. At C4D1, TCR diversity had climbed significantly for CD4+ cells, though not for CD8+ cells. Any patient who commenced nivolumab under 1 year after ASCT was excluded.

Between the trimmed V and J ends, which lost 1 base and 1 base, there was a span of 17 bases. The CDR3 has 19 residues. Germline CDR1 SEHNR, CDR2 FQNEAQ (reference sequence). The sample consisted of peripheral blood mononuclear cells (PBMCs), taken at baseline. The V gene is TRBV7-9, the J gene TRBJ2-6; D may match TRBD1 or TRBD2 (5 bases each). The TCR originated in a human donor with classical Hodgkin lymphoma. Written as DNA, the CDR3 is TGTGCCAGCAGCTTAGTTGGGGGTCTGGGAAGATCTGGGGCCAACGTCCTGACTTTC. Translation gives CASSLVGGLGRSGANVLTF.